These 2 T cell receptor beta chains share one sample of origin, sequenced in a study of blood T cell repertoires in COVID-19 (dated by TCRdb to 2019 to 2021). The library relied on the immunoSEQ multiplex PCR assay. This is the immuneACCESS table as TCRdb keeps it, with only in-frame sequences that have V and J called. A part of the clones is gone; compared with another copy, unresolved V genes explain less than half, and the rest is unexplained. The sample profile shows roughly 150,000 clones; over 70% of them were found once. Approximately 6.5% of the sample is in the top ten clones. Material: peripheral blood. Receptors were obtained from a man older than 75 with acute or convalescent COVID-19.

The count of this clone is one. This chain uses TRBV5-1 with TRBJ1-3, with D maybe TRBD1 (6 bases). CDR1 is SGHRS, CDR2 YFSETQ, per germline. The CDR3 sequence is 15 residues long. With 4 bases removed from V and 3 bases from J, the gap between germline ends came to 14 bases. In DNA form, the CDR3 reads TGCGCCAGCAGCCTGACAGGCTCTGGTGGAAACACCATATATTTT. It codes for CASSLTGSGGNTIYF.

The chain employs TRBV3-1 (or the pseudogene TRBV3-2) and TRBJ1-6; 10 bases match TRBD1. V was pared by 6 bases and J by 9 bases, with 5 bases of the junction left unmatched. Germline V lookup: CDR1 LGHDT, CDR2 YNNKEL (reference sequence). CDR3 length equals 14 residues. The DNA of the CDR3 is TGTGCCAGCAGTGACAGGGGGCTAGGTTCACCCCTCCACTTT. It specifies CASSDRGLGSPLHF.